Listed below are T cell receptor beta chains from one sample, sequenced in a study of early stage breast cancer tumors. TCRdb keeps only in-frame clones here, not all; method: immunoSEQ multiplex PCR. The sample has fewer than 70,000 clones, over 65% seen once. The sample taken for sequencing was blood. These receptors were taken from a person aged 25-39 years with breast cancer. The CDR3 runs from the conserved cysteine through the conserved F or W. D genes are given only for firm matches. Size tells how often a clone was seen (once, few, many) or the class of an expanded clone, and some rows leave it out.

D gene,V gene,clone size,J gene,CDR3 protein,CDR3 DNA
-,TRBV5-6,-,TRBJ1-5,CASSLYGGNQPQHF,TGTGCCAGCAGCTTGTACGGGGGTAATCAGCCCCAGCATTTT
TRBD1,TRBV30,few,TRBJ1-2,CAWDTGGGGYTF,TGTGCCTGGGATACAGGGGGCGGAGGCTACACCTTC
-,TRBV6-5,-,TRBJ2-7,CASSYGLGPYEQYF,TGTGCCAGCAGTTACGGGTTGGGGCCCTACGAGCAGTACTTC
-,TRBV7-8,-,TRBJ1-3,CASSPTASSGNTIYF,TGTGCCAGCAGCCCCACCGCGAGCTCTGGAAACACCATATATTTT
-,TRBV6-1,-,TRBJ1-5,CASGDSNQPQHF,TGTGCCAGCGGGGACAGCAATCAGCCCCAGCATTTT
TRBD1,TRBV5-4,few,TRBJ1-6,CASSPDRGAQNSPLHF,TGTGCCAGCAGCCCGGACAGGGGGGCGCAAAATTCACCCCTCCACTTT
-,TRBV14,-,TRBJ2-1,CASSQEGQSYNEQFF,TGTGCCAGCAGCCAAGAGGGGCAGAGCTACAATGAGCAGTTCTTC
-,TRBV5-6,-,TRBJ1-2,CASSLGQDSLLYGYTF,TGTGCCAGCAGTTTGGGTCAGGACAGTCTCCTTTATGGCTACACCTTC
TRBD2,TRBV6-5,-,TRBJ2-7,CASSSPRLAGEYEQYF,TGTGCCAGCAGTTCGCCTCGACTAGCGGGGGAGTACGAGCAGTACTTC
-,TRBV4-2,-,TRBJ1-2,CASSQGDKDGYTF,TGTGCCAGCAGCCAGGGTGACAAGGATGGCTACACCTTC
TRBD2,TRBV5-6,-,TRBJ2-7,CASSLGGEQYF,TGTGCCAGCAGCCTGGGGGGGGAGCAGTACTTC